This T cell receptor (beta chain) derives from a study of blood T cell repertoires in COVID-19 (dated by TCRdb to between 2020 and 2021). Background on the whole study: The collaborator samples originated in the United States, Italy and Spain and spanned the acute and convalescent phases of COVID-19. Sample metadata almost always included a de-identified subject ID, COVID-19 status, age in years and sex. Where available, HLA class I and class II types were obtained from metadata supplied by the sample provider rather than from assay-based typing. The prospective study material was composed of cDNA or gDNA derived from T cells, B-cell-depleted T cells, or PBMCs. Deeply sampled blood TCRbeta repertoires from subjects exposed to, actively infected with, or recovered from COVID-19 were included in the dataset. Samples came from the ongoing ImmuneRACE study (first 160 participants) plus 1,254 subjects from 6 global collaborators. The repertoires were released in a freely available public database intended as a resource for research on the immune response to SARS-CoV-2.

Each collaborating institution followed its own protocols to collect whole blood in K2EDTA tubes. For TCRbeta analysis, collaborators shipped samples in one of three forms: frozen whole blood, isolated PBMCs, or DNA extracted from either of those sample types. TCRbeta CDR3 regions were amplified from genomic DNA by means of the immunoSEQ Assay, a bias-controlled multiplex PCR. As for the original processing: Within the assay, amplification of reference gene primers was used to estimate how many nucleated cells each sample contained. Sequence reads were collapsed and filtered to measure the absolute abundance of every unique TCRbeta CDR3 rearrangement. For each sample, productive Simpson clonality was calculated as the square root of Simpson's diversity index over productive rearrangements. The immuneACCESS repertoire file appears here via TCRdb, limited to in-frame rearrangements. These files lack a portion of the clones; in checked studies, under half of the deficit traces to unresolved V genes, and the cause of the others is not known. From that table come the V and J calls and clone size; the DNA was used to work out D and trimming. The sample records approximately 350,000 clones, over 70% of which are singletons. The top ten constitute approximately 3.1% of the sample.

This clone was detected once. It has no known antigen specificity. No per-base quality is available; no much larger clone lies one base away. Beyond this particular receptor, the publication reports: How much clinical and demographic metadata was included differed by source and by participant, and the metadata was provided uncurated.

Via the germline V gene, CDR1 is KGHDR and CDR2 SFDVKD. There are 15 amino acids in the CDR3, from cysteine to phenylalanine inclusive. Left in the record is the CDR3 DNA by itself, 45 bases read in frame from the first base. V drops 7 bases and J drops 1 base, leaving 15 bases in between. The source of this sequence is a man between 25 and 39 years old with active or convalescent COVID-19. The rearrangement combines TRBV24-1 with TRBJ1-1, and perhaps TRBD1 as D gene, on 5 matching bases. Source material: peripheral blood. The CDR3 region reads CATRVRERENTEAFF. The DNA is TGTGCCACCAGGGTCAGGGAAAGAGAGAACACTGAAGCTTTCTTT.